What follows is one T cell receptor (beta chain) and its context. This specimen belongs to a study of shared clonotypes between healthy human individuals. Using immunoSEQ multiplex PCR, the repertoire was profiled, and TCRdb retains in-frame clones only, with some absent. The table records around 1.6 million clones, nearly 99% of them present only once. This CDR3 has 16 amino acids. The V and J ends lost 3 bases and 7 bases respectively, with 18 bases between them. The germline V gene has CDR1 MDHEN and CDR2 SYDVKM. This clonotype was sampled from a man aged 25-40 years in good health. This chain links TRBV28 with TRBJ1-4; no clear D. The source material was naive CD4+ T cells sorted from blood. Subset described: CD45RA+ positively selected. CDR3 sequence: CASSLGSRARGEKLFF. CDR3 DNA: TGTGCCAGCAGTTTGGGGTCCCGGGCGCGCGGTGAAAAACTGTTTTTT.